This T cell receptor (beta chain) stems from a study of blood T cell repertoires in COVID-19. Study context: The origin of the acute and convalescent COVID-19 samples was the United States, Italy and Spain. Sample material is recorded as cDNA or gDNA derived from T cells, B-cell-depleted T cells, or PBMCs.

V lost 0 bases to trimming and J lost 1 base; unmatched junction nucleotides: 10. Looked up from germline, CDR1 is SGHTS and CDR2 is YDEGEE. The CDR3 is 18 residues long. Authors' data handling: Amplifying reference gene primers gave estimates of nucleated cell counts. Here immunoSEQ multiplex PCR was the method, and the copy in TCRdb shows in-frame clones only, minus some. That table is the source of V, J and clone size, and D and trimming were worked out from the DNA. Of around 200,000 clones detected, around nine tenths appear once; the ten largest clones hold about 0.95%. Sequencing was carried out using peripheral blood. The V call is TRBV5-8, the J call TRBJ2-3; TRBD2 aligns across 8 bases. The origin of this receptor is a woman aged 18 to 35 who had recovered from COVID-19. CDR3 coding DNA: TGTGCCAGCAGCTTGGTGCCCAGCGGGGGCCTTCGCACAGATACGCAGTATTTT. It specifies CASSLVPSGGLRTDTQYF.